The subject of this entry is one T cell receptor beta chain. Between the trimmed V and J ends, which lost 6 bases and 5 bases, there was a span of 11 bases. The CDR3 sequence is 12 residues long. Germline assignment: CDR1 MDHEN and CDR2 SYDVKM. Sequencing was performed with immunoSEQ multiplex PCR; in TCRdb, only in-frame clones are kept and a portion is missing. The repertoire holds some 71,000 clones, 92% seen once, with over 1.3% in the top ten. This entry comes from a study of T cell changes during pregnancy in multiple sclerosis. This chain joins TRBV28 and TRBJ2-7; D is perhaps TRBD2 (6 bases). This receptor was identified in a female donor with multiple sclerosis, enrolled in a pregnancy study. The source was peripheral blood, collected after pregnancy. The CDR3 coding sequence is TGTGCCAGCAGAGCAGGGAGGAACGAGCAGTACTTC. Protein sequence: CASRAGRNEQYF.